The next 11 T cell receptor beta chains were all read from a single sample in a study of blood T cell repertoires in COVID-19. TCRdb's copy holds only in-frame clones and misses some; the assay was immunoSEQ multiplex PCR. The sample has a few hundred thousand clones, roughly 80% seen once; the top ten hold roughly 1.3%. What was sequenced was PBMCs or T cells enriched from blood (not recorded which). All receptors come from a woman aged 40 to 55 with acute COVID-19.

The chain is built from TRBV29-1 and TRBJ2-6; tentatively, D is TRBD1 (6 bases). V shed 5 bases and J shed 0 bases, with 20 bases lying between them. This CDR3 has 18 residues. Germline loops: CDR1 SQVTM, CDR2 ANQGSEA. The CDR3 spells CSVTEQGSKISGANVLTF. CDR3 sequence (DNA): TGCAGCGTTACCGAACAGGGAAGCAAAATCTCTGGGGCCAACGTCCTGACTTTC.

The rearrangement uses TRBV5-6 and TRBJ1-5, with D possibly TRBD1 on 6 matching bases. Trimming took 2 bases from V and 0 from J, leaving 15 bases between them. CDR1 is SGHDT, CDR2 YYEEEE, per germline. The CDR3 spans 17 residues. As DNA, the CDR3 is TGTGCCAGCAGCTTTCGCGCGGACAGTAATAGCAATCAGCCCCAGCATTTT. Encoded protein: CASSFRADSNSNQPQHF.

The chain is built from TRBV5-1 and TRBJ1-1; D might be TRBD1 (6 bases). The CDR3 has 15 residues. V lost 0 bases, J lost 3 bases, and 12 bases lay in between. The germline V gene encodes CDR1 SGHRS and CDR2 YFSETQ. Here the CDR3 reads CASSLAGALDTEAFF. Here the CDR3 DNA reads TGCGCCAGCAGCTTGGCAGGGGCGCTGGACACTGAAGCTTTCTTT.

The chain has TRBV11-2 and TRBJ1-1; unclear D gene. The CDR3 sequence is 14 residues long. Germline CDR1 reads SGHAT; CDR2 reads FQNNGV. Trimming left V 5 bases short and J 1 base short, with 11 bases between. The CDR3, as DNA: TGTGCCAGCAGCGTCAGGCGGGGGAACACTGAAGCTTTCTTT. This sequence encodes CASSVRRGNTEAFF.

The chain recombines TRBV6-4 with TRBJ2-2, with 14 nucleotides matching TRBD2. The J segment lost 7 bases and the V segment lost 0 bases, leaving 7 bases of the junction unmatched. The CDR3 has 18 residues. Germline CDR1 and CDR2: MRHNA and SNTAGT. CDR3 residues: CASSDSTSGGADVGELFF. CDR3 sequence (DNA): TGTGCCAGCAGTGACTCGACTAGCGGGGGGGCAGATGTCGGGGAGCTGTTTTTT.

The chain employs TRBV7-8 and TRBJ2-2, with 7 bases matching TRBD2. The germline V gene has CDR1 SGHVS and CDR2 FQNEAQ. This CDR3 has 16 residues. Trimming took 1 base from V and 13 from J; bases not matched to a gene: 15. This chain's CDR3 is CASSLVLTTSARGLFF. As DNA, the CDR3 is TGTGCCAGCAGCTTAGTCCTGACCACTAGCGCAAGAGGGCTGTTTTTT.

V is TRBV4-1 and J is TRBJ1-1; D is perhaps TRBD1 (6 bases). V dropped 4 bases and J dropped 0 bases, with 12 bases sitting between them. This CDR3 contains 15 residues. Germline V gene sequence: CDR1 MGHRA, CDR2 YSYEKL. The CDR3 is CASSPPGDMNTEAFF. The CDR3 DNA sequence: TGCGCCAGCAGCCCCCCCGGGGACATGAACACTGAAGCTTTCTTT.

V usage is TRBV4-1 and J usage is TRBJ2-6; TRBD1 matches 10 bases. With 1 base clipped from V and 2 bases from J, the junction kept 5 bases outside the gene matches. CDR1 and CDR2 from the germline V gene are MGHRA and YSYEKL. The CDR3 is made up of 18 amino acids. In nucleotides, the CDR3 is TGCGCCAGCAGCCAAGTCCGGACAGGGGGGGCTGGGGCCAACGTCCTGACTTTC. It codes for CASSQVRTGGAGANVLTF.

The chain employs TRBV4-1 and TRBJ2-7; D is perhaps TRBD1 (6 bases). Germline CDR1 MGHRA, CDR2 YSYEKL. This CDR3 region has 15 residues. The ends were cut back, 5 bases at V and 2 bases at J, with 16 bases in the middle. The CDR3: CASSYRERGTYEQYF. The CDR3 DNA reads TGCGCCAGCAGCTACAGGGAAAGGGGGACCTACGAGCAGTACTTC.

This clone was detected only a few times. The genes are TRBV29-1 and TRBJ1-2, with 7 bases fitting TRBD1. Germline lookup yields CDR1 SQVTM and CDR2 ANQGSEA. The CDR3 totals 14 residues. Losses at the gene ends were 3 bases for V and 4 bases for J; bases not matched to a gene: 8. The CDR3 bases are TGCAGCGTTGACGAGACAGGGAATTCCTATGGCTACACCTTC. Translated, it gives CSVDETGNSYGYTF. The whole variable domain, filled in from reference TRBV29-1 and TRBJ1-2, reads SAVISQKPSRDICQRGTSLTIQCQVDSQVTMMFWYRQQPGQSLTLIATANQGSEATYESGFVIDKFPISRPNLTFSTLTVSNMSPEDSSIYLCSVDETGNSYGYTFGSGTRLTVV.

This sequence joins TRBV9 and TRBJ2-6, with TRBD2 identical over 8 bases. Germline assignment: CDR1 SGDLS and CDR2 YYNGEE. The J segment lost 3 bases and the V segment lost 4 bases, leaving 15 bases of the junction unmatched. The CDR3 has 19 amino acids. Here the CDR3 reads CASSSGVAGPYGGANVLTF. The CDR3 nucleotides are TGTGCCAGCAGCTCTGGGGTAGCGGGGCCTTATGGTGGGGCCAACGTCCTGACTTTC.